The TCR beta chain under discussion was sequenced for a study of cytotoxic CD8 clonotypes in ibrutinib-treated CLL. Turning to the study itself: Partial response occurred in approximately 24 patients and complete response in 2; at median approximately 68 months, about 14 remained remitted and approximately 12 progressed.

Repertoires were generated with immunoSEQ multiplex PCR, while TCRdb's copy carries only in-frame clones and drops some. The profile covers 150,000 to 200,000 clones, with 81% appearing a single time and about 1.9% taken by the ten largest. The CDR3 has 14 amino acids. The germline CDR1 and CDR2 sequences are SGHRS and YFSETQ. Trimming removed 0 bases at V and 3 bases at J, with 10 bases between. About 2 micrograms of genomic DNA (from cryopreserved PBMCs) were used for TCR beta libraries. This clonotype was obtained from a human donor with chronic lymphocytic leukemia. The starting material was PBMCs, obtained after 12 months of ibrutinib treatment. The V call is TRBV5-1, the J call TRBJ2-7; D is unresolved. The CDR3 nucleotides are TGCGCCAGCAGCTTGGATGGCGCCTTCTACGAGCAGTACTTC. Its translation is CASSLDGAFYEQYF.